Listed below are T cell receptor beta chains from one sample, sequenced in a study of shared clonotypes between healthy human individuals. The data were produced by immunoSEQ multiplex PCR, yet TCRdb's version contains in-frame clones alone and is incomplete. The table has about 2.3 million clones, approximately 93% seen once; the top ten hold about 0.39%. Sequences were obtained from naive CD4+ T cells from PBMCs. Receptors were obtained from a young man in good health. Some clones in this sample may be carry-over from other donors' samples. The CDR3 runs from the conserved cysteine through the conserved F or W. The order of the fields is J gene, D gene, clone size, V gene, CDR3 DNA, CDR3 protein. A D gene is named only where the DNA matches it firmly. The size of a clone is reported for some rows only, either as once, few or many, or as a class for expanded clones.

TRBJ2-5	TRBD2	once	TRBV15	TGTGCCACCAGCAAACTAGCGGGAGGACAAGAGACCCAGTACTTC	CATSKLAGGQETQYF
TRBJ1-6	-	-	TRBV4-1	TGCGCCAGCAGCTCGGAATGGAGTTCACCCCTCCACTTT	CASSSEWSSPLHF
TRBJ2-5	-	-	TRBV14	TGTGCCAGCAGCCAAGTAGCCGGGGGCGCGGAGACCCAGTACTTC	CASSQVAGGAETQYF
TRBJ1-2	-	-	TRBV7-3	TGTGCCAGCAGCTTGAACGGGAACTATGGCTACACCTTC	CASSLNGNYGYTF
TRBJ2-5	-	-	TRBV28	TGTGCCAGCAGCCCAGGACAGTCCCAAGAGACCCAGTACTTC	CASSPGQSQETQYF
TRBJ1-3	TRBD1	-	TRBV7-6	TGTGCCAGCAGCCTGGGACAGCCGAGCTCTGGAAACACCATATATTTT	CASSLGQPSSGNTIYF
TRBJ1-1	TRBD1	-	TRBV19	TGTGCCAGTAGTCGGCAGGGGGCAACTGAAGCTTTCTTT	CASSRQGATEAFF
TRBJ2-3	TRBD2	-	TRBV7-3	TGTGCCAGCAGCCCCGGGGGGGCTAGCACAGATACGCAGTATTTT	CASSPGGASTDTQYF
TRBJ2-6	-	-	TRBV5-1	TGCGCCAGCAGCGGGACTGCTTCAGGGGCCAACGTCCTGACTTTC	CASSGTASGANVLTF
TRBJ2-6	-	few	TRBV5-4	TGTGCCAGCAGCCTCTCTGGGGCCAACGTCCTGACTTTC	CASSLSGANVLTF
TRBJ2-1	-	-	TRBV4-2	TGTGCCAGCAGCCAGGGACCACCAATGGGGACGGGCAATGAGCAGTTCTTC	CASSQGPPMGTGNEQFF
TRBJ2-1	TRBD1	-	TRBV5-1	TGCGCCAGCAGCATAGGGACAGGGGCATTGAGGAATGAGCAGTTCTTC	CASSIGTGALRNEQFF
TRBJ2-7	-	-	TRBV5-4	TGTGCCAGCAGCACAAGGAACGAGCAGTACTTC	CASSTRNEQYF
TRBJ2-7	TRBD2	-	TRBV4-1	TGCGCCAGCAGCCAGCAAGCGGGACTGACCTACGAGCAGTACTTC	CASSQQAGLTYEQYF
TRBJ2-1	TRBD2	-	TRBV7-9	TGTGCCACCCACGGGCTAGCGGTACACAATGAGCAGTTCTTC	CATHGLAVHNEQFF
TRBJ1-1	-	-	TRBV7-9	TGTGCCAGTTGTAGGGACTGGGACACTGAAGCTTTCTTT	CASCRDWDTEAFF
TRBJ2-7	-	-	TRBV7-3	TGTGCCAGCAGCCCGCAAAGGGGTCCATACGAGCAGTACTTC	CASSPQRGPYEQYF
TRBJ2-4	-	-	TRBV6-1	TGTGCCAGCAGTGACAGCCCAAAAAACATTCAGTACTTC	CASSDSPKNIQYF
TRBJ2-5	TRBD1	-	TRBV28	TGTGCCAGCAGTCACCGACAGGGCCCAGAGACCCAGTACTTC	CASSHRQGPETQYF
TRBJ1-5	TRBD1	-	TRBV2	TGTGCCAGCAACCCGGGACAGGTCCATCAGCCCCAGCATTTT	CASNPGQVHQPQHF
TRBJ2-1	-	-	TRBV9	TGTGCCAGCAGCCAGTCGGGGACACCTTACAATGAGCAGTTCTTC	CASSQSGTPYNEQFF
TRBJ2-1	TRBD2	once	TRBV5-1	TGCGCCAGCAGCAACGGGACTAGCAGCGTCTATGAGCAGTTCTTC	CASSNGTSSVYEQFF
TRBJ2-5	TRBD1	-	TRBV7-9	TGTGCCAGCAGTGAGACAGGGCTACAAGAGACCCAGTACTTC	CASSETGLQETQYF
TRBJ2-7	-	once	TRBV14	TGTGCCAGCAGCCAAGAAAGCCCCGATGCAGCCCCCTACGAGCAGTACTTC	CASSQESPDAAPYEQYF
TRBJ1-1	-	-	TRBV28	TGTGCCAGCAGTTTTCAACCCGCTCCCGAAGCTTTCTTT	CASSFQPAPEAFF
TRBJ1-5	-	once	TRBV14	TGTGCCAGCAGCCAAGAATGGCAGGGGCCCCAGCATTTT	CASSQEWQGPQHF
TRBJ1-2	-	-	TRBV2	TGTGCCAGCAAGACCGGGACAAACTATGGCTACACCTTC	CASKTGTNYGYTF
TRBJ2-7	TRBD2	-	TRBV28	TGTGCCATCCAGCGGGGTTACTACGAGCAGTACTTC	CAIQRGYYEQYF
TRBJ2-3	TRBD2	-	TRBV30	TGTGCCTGGAAGACTAGCGGGAAATCGCAGTATTTT	CAWKTSGKSQYF
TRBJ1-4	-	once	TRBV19	TGTGCCAGTAGTACCGCCGGGGGGCGAGGCGAAAAACTGTTTTTT	CASSTAGGRGEKLFF
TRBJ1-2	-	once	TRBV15	TGTGCCACCAGCAGTCGGACGGTCCAAGGGGGCTACACCTTC	CATSSRTVQGGYTF
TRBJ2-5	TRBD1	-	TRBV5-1	TGCGCCAGCAGCTTGGGGCCAGGCGCCCAGGGGGACTTC	CASSLGPGAQGDF
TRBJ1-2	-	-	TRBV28	TGTGCCAGCAGCCCTGGATCGATTAACTATGGCTACACCTTC	CASSPGSINYGYTF
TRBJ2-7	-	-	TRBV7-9	TGTGCCAGCAGCTTAAGGCAGAACTCCTACGAGCAGTACTTC	CASSLRQNSYEQYF
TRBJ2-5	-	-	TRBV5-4	TGTGCCAGCAGCTCTTACAGGGTAGAGACCCAGTACTTC	CASSSYRVETQYF
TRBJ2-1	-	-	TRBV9	TGTGCCAGCAGCGTAGCCTTCTCAGACAATGAGCAGTTCTTC	CASSVAFSDNEQFF
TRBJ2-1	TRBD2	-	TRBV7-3	TGTGCCAGCAGCTTACTAGCGGGGGGAGAGCAGTTCTTC	CASSLLAGGEQFF
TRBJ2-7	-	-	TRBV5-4	TGTGCCAGCAGCCCGGGGGACACCCTGTTCTACGAGCAGTACTTC	CASSPGDTLFYEQYF
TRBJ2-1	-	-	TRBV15	TGTGCCACCAGCAGAGATATCATAAGCAATGAGCAGTTCTTC	CATSRDIISNEQFF
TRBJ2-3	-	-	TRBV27	TGTGCCAGCAGTCCGCCCTGGACCCGGGTCAGCACAGATACGCAGTATTTT	CASSPPWTRVSTDTQYF
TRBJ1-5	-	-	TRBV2	TGTGCCAGCAGTCCCCAGGCGGGTGATAGCAATCAGCCCCAGCATTTT	CASSPQAGDSNQPQHF
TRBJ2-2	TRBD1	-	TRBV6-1	TGTGCCAGCACCCTGGACAGGGATACCGGGGAGCTGTTTTTT	CASTLDRDTGELFF
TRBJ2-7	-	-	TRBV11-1	TGTGCCAGCAGCTCCCTACACGGGGAGTCCTACGAGCAGTACTTC	CASSSLHGESYEQYF
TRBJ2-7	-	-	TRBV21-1	TGTGCCAGCAGCAATCTGATCGGACAGGGTCCCTTTTACGAGCAGTACTTC	CASSNLIGQGPFYEQYF
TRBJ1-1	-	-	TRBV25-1	TGTGCCAGCAGTGAATTTAAGGGATTGACTGAAGCTTTCTTT	CASSEFKGLTEAFF
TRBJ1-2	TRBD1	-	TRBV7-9	TGTGCCAGTCAGATGGGAGGACAGGGCTATGGCTACACCTTC	CASQMGGQGYGYTF
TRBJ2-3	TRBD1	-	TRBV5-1	TGCGCCAGCAGCACCGGACAGGGGGCTAACACAGATACGCAGTATTTT	CASSTGQGANTDTQYF
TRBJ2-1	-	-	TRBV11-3	TGTGCCAGCAGCCCCGGGAGAAATGAGCAGTTCTTC	CASSPGRNEQFF
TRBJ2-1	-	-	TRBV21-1	TGTGCCAGCACCGCCCAGGGCGGGGGGCAACGGTGCTCCTACAATGAGCAGTTCTTC	CASTAQGGGQRCSYNEQFF
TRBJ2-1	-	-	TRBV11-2	TGTGCCAGCAGCTTAACAAGGGTAACGGCCTACAATGAGCAGTTCTTC	CASSLTRVTAYNEQFF
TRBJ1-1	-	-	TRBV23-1	TGCGCCAGCTTAGTGAAGCATGGGGCTGGTGACACTGAAGCTTTCTTT	CASLVKHGAGDTEAFF
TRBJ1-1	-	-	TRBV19	TGTGCCAGTAGCACCAGCAGCGCTAGGACTGAAGCTTTCTTT	CASSTSSARTEAFF
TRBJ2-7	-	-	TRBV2	TGTGCCAGCAGGGGGGAGACAGGACCCTACGAGCAGTACTTC	CASRGETGPYEQYF